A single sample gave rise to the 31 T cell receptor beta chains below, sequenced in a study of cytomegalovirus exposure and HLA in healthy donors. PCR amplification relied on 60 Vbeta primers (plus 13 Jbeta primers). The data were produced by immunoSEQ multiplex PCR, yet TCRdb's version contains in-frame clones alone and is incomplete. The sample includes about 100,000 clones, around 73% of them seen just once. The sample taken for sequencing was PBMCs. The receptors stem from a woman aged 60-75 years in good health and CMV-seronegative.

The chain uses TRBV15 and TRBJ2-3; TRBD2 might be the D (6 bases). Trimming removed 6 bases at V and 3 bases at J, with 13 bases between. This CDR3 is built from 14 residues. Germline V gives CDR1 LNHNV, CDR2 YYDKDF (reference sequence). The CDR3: CATSTGGETDTQYF. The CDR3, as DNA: TGTGCCACCAGTACCGGAGGGGAGACAGATACGCAGTATTTT.

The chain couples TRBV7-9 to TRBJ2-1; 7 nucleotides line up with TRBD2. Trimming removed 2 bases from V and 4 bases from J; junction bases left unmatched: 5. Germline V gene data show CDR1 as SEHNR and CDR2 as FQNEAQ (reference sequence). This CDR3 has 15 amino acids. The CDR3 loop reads CASSLSQGGYNEQFF. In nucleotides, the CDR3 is TGTGCCAGCAGCTTAAGCCAGGGAGGGTACAATGAGCAGTTCTTC.

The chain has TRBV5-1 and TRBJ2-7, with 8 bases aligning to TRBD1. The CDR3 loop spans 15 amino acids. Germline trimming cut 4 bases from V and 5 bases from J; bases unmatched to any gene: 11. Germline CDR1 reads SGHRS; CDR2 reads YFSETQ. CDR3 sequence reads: CASSKALTGEHEQYF. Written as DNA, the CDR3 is TGCGCCAGCAGCAAAGCCTTGACAGGGGAGCACGAGCAGTACTTC.

CDR3 coding DNA: TGTGCCAGCAGTCATGGACTAGCGGGAGGCAGGGTGGGTCCGGATACGCAGTATTTT. Its protein product is CASSHGLAGGRVGPDTQYF. V usage is TRBV27 and J usage is TRBJ2-3; 14 nucleotides line up with TRBD2. CDR1 is MNHEY, CDR2 SMNVEV, per germline (reference sequence). CDR3 size: 19 residues. J lost 6 bases, V lost 5 bases, and 16 bases had no gene match.

The CDR3 spells CASSFGQGSNEQFF. In DNA, the CDR3 is TGTGCCAGCAGCTTTGGACAGGGAAGCAATGAGCAGTTCTTC. The genes are TRBV5-4 and TRBJ2-1; 8 positions match TRBD1. Unmatched junction bases numbered 4, after V lost 2 bases and J lost 6 bases. Germline CDR1 reads SGHNT; CDR2 reads YYREEE (reference sequence). The CDR3 consists of 14 residues.

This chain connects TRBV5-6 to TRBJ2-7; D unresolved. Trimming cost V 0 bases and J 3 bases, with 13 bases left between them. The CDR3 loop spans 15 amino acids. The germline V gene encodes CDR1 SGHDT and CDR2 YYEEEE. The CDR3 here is CASSLAAEWVYEQYF. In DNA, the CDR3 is TGTGCCAGCAGCTTGGCGGCGGAGTGGGTCTACGAGCAGTACTTC.

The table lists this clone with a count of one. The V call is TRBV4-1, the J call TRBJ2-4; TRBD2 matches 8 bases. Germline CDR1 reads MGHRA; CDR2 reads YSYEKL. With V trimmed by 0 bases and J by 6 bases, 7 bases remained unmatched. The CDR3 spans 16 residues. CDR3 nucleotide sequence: TGCGCCAGCAGCCAAGATCGGGGGGGCCTTAGAAACATTCAGTACTTC. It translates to CASSQDRGGLRNIQYF.

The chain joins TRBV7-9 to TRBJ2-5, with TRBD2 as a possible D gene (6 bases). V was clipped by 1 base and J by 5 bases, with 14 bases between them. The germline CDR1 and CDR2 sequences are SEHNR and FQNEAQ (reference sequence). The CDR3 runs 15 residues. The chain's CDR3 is CASSLGAGRMETQYF. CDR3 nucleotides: TGTGCCAGCAGCTTAGGGGCAGGGAGGATGGAGACCCAGTACTTC.

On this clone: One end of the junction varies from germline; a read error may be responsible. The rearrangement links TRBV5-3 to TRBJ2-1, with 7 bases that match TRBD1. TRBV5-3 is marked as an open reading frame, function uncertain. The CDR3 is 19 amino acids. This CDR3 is CARSLDRTGPRGSYNEQFF. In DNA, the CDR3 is TGTGCCAGAAGTTTGGATCGGACAGGACCAAGGGGGTCCTACAATGAGCAGTTCTTC.

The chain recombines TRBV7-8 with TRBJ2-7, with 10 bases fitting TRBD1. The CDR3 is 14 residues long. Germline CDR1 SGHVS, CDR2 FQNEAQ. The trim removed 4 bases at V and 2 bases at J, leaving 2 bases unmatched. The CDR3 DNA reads TGTGCCAGCAGCTCCGACAGGGGGCCCTACGAGCAGTACTTC. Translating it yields CASSSDRGPYEQYF.

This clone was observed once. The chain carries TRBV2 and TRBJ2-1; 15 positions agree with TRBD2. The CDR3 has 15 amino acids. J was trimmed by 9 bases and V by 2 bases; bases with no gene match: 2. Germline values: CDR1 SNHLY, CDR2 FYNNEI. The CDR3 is CASSELGLAGGEQFF. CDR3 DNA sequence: TGTGCCAGCAGTGAACTGGGACTAGCGGGAGGTGAGCAGTTCTTC. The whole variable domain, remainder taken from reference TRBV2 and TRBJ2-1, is EPEVTQTPSHQVTQMGQEVILRCVPISNHLYFYWYRQILGQKVEFLVSFYNNEISEKSEIFDDQFSVERPDGSNFTLKIRSTKLEDSAMYFCASSELGLAGGEQFFGPGTRLTVL.

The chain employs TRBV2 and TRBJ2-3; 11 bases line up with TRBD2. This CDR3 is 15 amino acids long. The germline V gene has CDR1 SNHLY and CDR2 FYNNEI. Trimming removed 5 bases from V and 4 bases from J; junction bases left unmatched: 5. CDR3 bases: TGTGCCAGCAGTCGTAGCGGGGGGGCCGCAGATACGCAGTATTTT. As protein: CASSRSGGAADTQYF.

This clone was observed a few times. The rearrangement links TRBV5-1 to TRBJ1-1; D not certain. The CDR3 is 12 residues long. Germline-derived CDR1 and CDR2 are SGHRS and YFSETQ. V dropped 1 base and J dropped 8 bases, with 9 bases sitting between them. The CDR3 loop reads CASSLRGREAFF. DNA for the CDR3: TGCGCCAGCAGCTTGAGAGGGAGGGAAGCTTTCTTT. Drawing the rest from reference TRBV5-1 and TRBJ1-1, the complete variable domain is KAGVTQTPRYLIKTRGQQVTLSCSPISGHRSVSWYQQTPGQGLQFLFEYFSETQRNKGNFPGRFSGRQFSNSRSEMNVSTLELGDSALYLCASSLRGREAFFGQGTRLTVV.

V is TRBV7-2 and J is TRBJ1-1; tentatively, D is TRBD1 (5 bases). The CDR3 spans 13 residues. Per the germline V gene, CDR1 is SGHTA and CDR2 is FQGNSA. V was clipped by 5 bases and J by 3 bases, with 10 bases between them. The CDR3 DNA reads TGTGCCAGCAGCCCCCCAGGGCACACTGAAGCTTTCTTT. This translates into CASSPPGHTEAFF.

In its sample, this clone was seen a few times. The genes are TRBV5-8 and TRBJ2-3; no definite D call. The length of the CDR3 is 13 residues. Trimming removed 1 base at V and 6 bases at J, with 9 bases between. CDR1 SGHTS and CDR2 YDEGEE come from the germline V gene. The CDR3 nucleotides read TGTGCCAGCAGCTTGTCATCCGGGGATACGCAGTATTTT. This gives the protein CASSLSSGDTQYF.

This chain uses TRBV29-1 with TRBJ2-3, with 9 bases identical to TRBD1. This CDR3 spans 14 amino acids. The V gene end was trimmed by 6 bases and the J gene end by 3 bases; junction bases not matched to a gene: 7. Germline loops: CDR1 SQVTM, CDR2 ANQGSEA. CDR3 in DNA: TGCAGCGTCGCTACCGGGACAGGGACAGATACGCAGTATTTT. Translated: CSVATGTGTDTQYF.

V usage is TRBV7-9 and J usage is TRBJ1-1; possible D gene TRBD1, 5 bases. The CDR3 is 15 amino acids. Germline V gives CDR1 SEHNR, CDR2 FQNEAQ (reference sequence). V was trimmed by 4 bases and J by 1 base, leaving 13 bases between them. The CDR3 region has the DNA TGTGCCAGCAGCTCCGGACAAGCCCCGAACACTGAAGCTTTCTTT. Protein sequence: CASSSGQAPNTEAFF.

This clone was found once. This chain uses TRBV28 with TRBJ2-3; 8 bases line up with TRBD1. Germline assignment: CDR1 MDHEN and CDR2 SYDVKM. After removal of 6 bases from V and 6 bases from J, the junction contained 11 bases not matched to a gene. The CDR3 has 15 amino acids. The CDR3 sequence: CASRLGTGWGDTQYF. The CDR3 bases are TGTGCCAGCAGATTGGGGACAGGCTGGGGGGATACGCAGTATTTT.

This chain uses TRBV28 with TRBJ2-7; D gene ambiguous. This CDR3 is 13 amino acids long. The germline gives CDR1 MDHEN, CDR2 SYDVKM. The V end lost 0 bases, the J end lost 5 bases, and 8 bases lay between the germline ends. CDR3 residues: CASSLWRAHEQYF. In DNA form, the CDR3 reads TGTGCCAGCAGTTTATGGAGAGCCCACGAGCAGTACTTC. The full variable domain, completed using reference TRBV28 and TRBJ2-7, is DVKVTQSSRYLVKRTGEKVFLECVQDMDHENMFWYRQDPGLGLRLIYFSYDVKMKEKGDIPEGYSVSREKKERFSLILESASTNQTSMYLCASSLWRAHEQYFGPGTRLTVT.

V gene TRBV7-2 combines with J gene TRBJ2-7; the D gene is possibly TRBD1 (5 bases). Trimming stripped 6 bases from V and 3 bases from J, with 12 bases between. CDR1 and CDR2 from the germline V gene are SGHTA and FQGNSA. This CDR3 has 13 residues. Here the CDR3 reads CASSQKGYYEQYF. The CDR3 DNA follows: TGTGCCAGCAGTCAGAAGGGGTACTACGAGCAGTACTTC. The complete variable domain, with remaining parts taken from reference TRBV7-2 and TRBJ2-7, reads GAGVSQSPSNKVTEKGKDVELRCDPISGHTALYWYRQSLGQGLEFLIYFQGNSAPDKSGLPSDRFSAERTGGSVSTLTIQRTQQEDSAVYLCASSQKGYYEQYFGPGTRLTVT.

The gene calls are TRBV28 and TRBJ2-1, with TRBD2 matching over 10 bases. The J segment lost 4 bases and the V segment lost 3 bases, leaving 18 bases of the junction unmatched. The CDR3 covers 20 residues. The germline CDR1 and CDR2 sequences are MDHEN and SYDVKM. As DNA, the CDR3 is TGTGCCAGCAGTTTTGAGTTTCCTCGACCTAGCGGGAGAGGGTACAATGAGCAGTTCTTC. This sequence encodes CASSFEFPRPSGRGYNEQFF.

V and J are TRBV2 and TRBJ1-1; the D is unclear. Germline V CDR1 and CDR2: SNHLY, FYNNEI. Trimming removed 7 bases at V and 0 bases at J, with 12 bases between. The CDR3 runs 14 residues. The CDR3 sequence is CASNLRAMNTEAFF. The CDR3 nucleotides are TGTGCCAGCAACTTGAGAGCCATGAACACTGAAGCTTTCTTT.

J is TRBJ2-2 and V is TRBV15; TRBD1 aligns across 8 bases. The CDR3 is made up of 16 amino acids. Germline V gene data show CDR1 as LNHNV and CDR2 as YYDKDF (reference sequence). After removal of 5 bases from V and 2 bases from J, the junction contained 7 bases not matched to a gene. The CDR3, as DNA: TGTGCCACCAGCGGCGACAGGGGTGTAAACACCGGGGAGCTGTTTTTT. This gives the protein CATSGDRGVNTGELFF.

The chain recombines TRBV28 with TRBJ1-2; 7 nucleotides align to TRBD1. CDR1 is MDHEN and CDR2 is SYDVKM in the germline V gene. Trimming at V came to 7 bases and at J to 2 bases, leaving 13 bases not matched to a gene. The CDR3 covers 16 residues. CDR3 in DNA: TGTGCCAGCACTCTAAAATGGGGACAGATGAACTATGGCTACACCTTC. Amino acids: CASTLKWGQMNYGYTF.

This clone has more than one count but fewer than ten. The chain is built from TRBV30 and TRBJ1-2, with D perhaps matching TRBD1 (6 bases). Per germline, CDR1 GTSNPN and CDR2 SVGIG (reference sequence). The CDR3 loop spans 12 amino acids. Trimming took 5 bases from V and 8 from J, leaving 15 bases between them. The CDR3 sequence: CAWYRFGQGYTF. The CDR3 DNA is TGTGCCTGGTACCGTTTCGGACAGGGCTACACCTTC.

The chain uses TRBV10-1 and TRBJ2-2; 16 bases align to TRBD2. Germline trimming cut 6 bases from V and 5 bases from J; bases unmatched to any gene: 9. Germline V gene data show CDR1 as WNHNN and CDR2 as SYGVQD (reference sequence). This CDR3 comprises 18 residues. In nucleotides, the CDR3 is TGCGCCAGCAGCACCGGGACTAGCGGGGGGGAGTTTACCGGGGAGCTGTTTTTT. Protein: CASSTGTSGGEFTGELFF.

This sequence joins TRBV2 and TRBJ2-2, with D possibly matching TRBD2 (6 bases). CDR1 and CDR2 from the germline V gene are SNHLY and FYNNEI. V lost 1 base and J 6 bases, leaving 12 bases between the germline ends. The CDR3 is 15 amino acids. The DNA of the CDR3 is TGTGCCAGCAGTGAAGAGGGACTGGGGGCCGGGGAGCTGTTTTTT. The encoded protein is CASSEEGLGAGELFF.

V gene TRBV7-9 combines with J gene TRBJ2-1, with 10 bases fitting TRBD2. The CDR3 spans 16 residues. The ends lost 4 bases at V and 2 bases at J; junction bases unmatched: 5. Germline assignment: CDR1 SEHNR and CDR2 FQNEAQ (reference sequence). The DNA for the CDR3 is TGTGCCAGCAGCTCGCCAGCGGGAGGGCCCTACAATGAGCAGTTCTTC. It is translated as CASSSPAGGPYNEQFF.

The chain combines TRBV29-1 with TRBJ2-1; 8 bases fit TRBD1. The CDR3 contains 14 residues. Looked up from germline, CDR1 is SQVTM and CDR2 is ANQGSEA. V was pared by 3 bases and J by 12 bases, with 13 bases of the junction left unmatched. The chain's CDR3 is CSVDASSSGTGQFF. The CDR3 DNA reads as TGCAGCGTTGATGCCTCCTCTTCCGGGACAGGGCAGTTCTTC.

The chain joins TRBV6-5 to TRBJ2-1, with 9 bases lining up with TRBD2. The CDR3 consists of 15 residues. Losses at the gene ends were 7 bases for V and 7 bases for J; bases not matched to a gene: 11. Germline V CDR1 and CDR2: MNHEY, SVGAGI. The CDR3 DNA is TGTGCCAGCAAAATCGGTAGCGGGAGTTTAAATGAGCAGTTCTTC. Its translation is CASKIGSGSLNEQFF.

CDR3 sequence (DNA): TGTGCCAGCAGTGAAATTCGGGACAGTGGCTACACCTTC. It specifies CASSEIRDSGYTF. The J gene is TRBJ1-2, the V gene TRBV2; 7 positions agree with TRBD1. CDR1 is SNHLY and CDR2 is FYNNEI in the germline V gene. The CDR3 runs to 13 residues. V lost 2 bases to trimming and J lost 7 bases; unmatched junction nucleotides: 4.